This TCR beta chain is from a study of vaccination and CD4 T cells after COVID-19. Study overall: Sampling that followed vaccination took place a median approximately 72 days after dose two, within a range of 14 to 241.

Indicated treatment: roughly 10-day PBMC culture with coronavirus spike peptide pools or control peptides (ViraFEST assay). Antigen-specific T cell expansion with peptide pools preceded TCR sequencing in the ViraFEST approach. CD4+ T cells were isolated by negative selection after around 11 days of culture. Study-level findings and limits: Median approximately 90% of reactive clones detected in convalescent patients emerged only post-vaccination.

Once obtained from cultured CD4+ T cells, the DNA was sequenced using the Oncomine TCR Beta short-read assay. TCRdb re-analysed the PCR reads in MiXCR, keeping a single row per CDR3 protein. The sample contains some 15,000 distinct CDR3 sequences, under 75% of which appear only once. V lost 1 base, J lost 6 bases, and 13 bases lay in between. Per the germline V gene, CDR1 is DFQATT and CDR2 is SNEGSKA (reference sequence). The CDR3 has 14 residues. As for this clonotype: The antigen remains undetermined.

Sequenced sample: CD4+ T cells from blood, cultured in vitro. The origin of this receptor is a human donor who had recovered from COVID-19. The rearrangement uses TRBV20-1 and TRBJ2-1; D might be TRBD1 (5 bases). CDR3 loop: CSARVGLDLNEQFF. The CDR3 bases are TGCAGTGCTAGAGTGGGGCTAGACCTCAATGAGCAGTTCTTC.